These T cell receptor beta chains were read from a single sample in a study of response to subunit inactivated influenza vaccine. TCRdb recomputed calls from the RT-PCR reads with MiXCR, one row per CDR3 protein. The data show hundreds of thousands of distinct CDR3 sequences, 12% to 15% seen once. Sample: PBMCs from blood, taken roughly 15 days before vaccination. These receptor sequences come from a man aged 45-65 years who received an inactivated influenza vaccine. Each CDR3 is given with its conserved first and last residue. D genes are given only for firm matches. Expanded clones are given a class, and other clones once, few, many or no size at all.

j_call: TRBJ2-1
v_call: TRBV6-1
d_call: -
clone_size: -
cdr3_nt: TGTGCCAGCGGTGCGGGGAGCTCCTACAATGAGCAGTTCTTC
cdr3_aa: CASGAGSSYNEQFF

j_call: TRBJ1-2
v_call: TRBV2
d_call: -
clone_size: few
cdr3_nt: TGTGCCAGCAGTGAAGCGGGACGGACTAACTATGGCTACACCTTC
cdr3_aa: CASSEAGRTNYGYTF

j_call: TRBJ2-5
v_call: TRBV25-1
d_call: TRBD2
clone_size: once
cdr3_nt: TGTGCCAGCTGTGAATGGGGAGGGCGAGAGACCCAGTACTTC
cdr3_aa: CASCEWGGRETQYF

j_call: TRBJ2-5
v_call: TRBV7-3
d_call: TRBD1
clone_size: few
cdr3_nt: TGTGCCAGCAGCTTAACAAAGGACAGGGGTGAGACCCAGTACTTC
cdr3_aa: CASSLTKDRGETQYF

j_call: TRBJ2-2
v_call: TRBV12-3/TRBV12-4
d_call: -
clone_size: -
cdr3_nt: TGTGCCAGCAGTAATCAGGAGACCGGGGAGCTGTTTTTT
cdr3_aa: CASSNQETGELFF

j_call: TRBJ1-2
v_call: TRBV6-1
d_call: TRBD1
clone_size: -
cdr3_nt: TGTGCCAGCAGTCGGGGACAGAGAATCTATGGCTACACCTTC
cdr3_aa: CASSRGQRIYGYTF

j_call: TRBJ1-2
v_call: TRBV6-5
d_call: -
clone_size: few
cdr3_nt: TGTGCCAGCAGCTCCCGACGTAATTTTAACTATGGCTACACCTTC
cdr3_aa: CASSSRRNFNYGYTF

j_call: TRBJ1-2
v_call: TRBV20-1
d_call: -
clone_size: -
cdr3_nt: TGCAGTGCTAGAGAAGGAGGGAGTTATGGCTACACCTTC
cdr3_aa: CSAREGGSYGYTF

j_call: TRBJ2-7
v_call: TRBV5-6
d_call: -
clone_size: -
cdr3_nt: TGTGCCAGCAGTTCCGGACAGCAGTTCTACGAGCAGTACTTC
cdr3_aa: CASSSGQQFYEQYF

j_call: TRBJ1-5
v_call: TRBV7-8
d_call: -
clone_size: few
cdr3_nt: TGTGCCAGCAGCGCCAGACCCTCACATGGCAATCAGCCCCAGCATTTT
cdr3_aa: CASSARPSHGNQPQHF

j_call: TRBJ2-1
v_call: TRBV7-3
d_call: -
clone_size: few
cdr3_nt: TGTGCCAGCAGCTTAAGTCGGGACACCCATGAGCAGTTCTTC
cdr3_aa: CASSLSRDTHEQFF

j_call: TRBJ1-2
v_call: TRBV5-4
d_call: TRBD1
clone_size: few
cdr3_nt: TGTGCCAGCAGCTCAACCGGGACAGTGTTCGCCAAAGCTAACTATGGCTACACCTTC
cdr3_aa: CASSSTGTVFAKANYGYTF

j_call: TRBJ2-5
v_call: TRBV7-9
d_call: -
clone_size: -
cdr3_nt: TGTGCCAGCAGCTTAGATAGGACTTCAGGAGGGGAGACCCAGTACTTC
cdr3_aa: CASSLDRTSGGETQYF

j_call: TRBJ2-3
v_call: TRBV9
d_call: -
clone_size: -
cdr3_nt: TGTGCCAGCAGTCTAAGACTCGTACCAACAGATACGCAGTATTTT
cdr3_aa: CASSLRLVPTDTQYF

j_call: TRBJ2-3
v_call: TRBV12-3/TRBV12-4
d_call: TRBD2
clone_size: few
cdr3_nt: TGTGCCAGCAGACTAGCGGGGGCGTCAGATACGCAGTATTTT
cdr3_aa: CASRLAGASDTQYF

j_call: TRBJ2-2
v_call: TRBV5-1
d_call: -
clone_size: few
cdr3_nt: TGCGCCAGCAGCTTGGCATTTAGCCCCGGGGAGCTGTTTTTT
cdr3_aa: CASSLAFSPGELFF

j_call: TRBJ1-6
v_call: TRBV3-1
d_call: TRBD1
clone_size: few
cdr3_nt: TGTGCCAGCAGCCGGGGACAGCAAAATTCACCCCTCCACTTT
cdr3_aa: CASSRGQQNSPLHF

j_call: TRBJ2-7
v_call: TRBV18
d_call: TRBD1
clone_size: few
cdr3_nt: TGTGCCAGCTCATTTTCCGGGACAGGGGTCAGCGAGCAGTACTTC
cdr3_aa: CASSFSGTGVSEQYF

j_call: TRBJ2-7
v_call: TRBV7-9
d_call: TRBD1
clone_size: -
cdr3_nt: TGTGCCAGCAGCAAGGGGGCGCGTTACGAGCAGTACTTC
cdr3_aa: CASSKGARYEQYF

j_call: TRBJ1-3
v_call: TRBV6-2/TRBV6-3
d_call: -
clone_size: many
cdr3_nt: TGTGCCTGCCGACAGCCGAGCTCTGGAAACACCATATATTTT
cdr3_aa: CACRQPSSGNTIYF

j_call: TRBJ2-5
v_call: TRBV20-1
d_call: -
clone_size: few
cdr3_nt: TGCAGTGCCACATCAGGGTCCCAAGAGACCCAGTACTTC
cdr3_aa: CSATSGSQETQYF

j_call: TRBJ2-5
v_call: TRBV19
d_call: -
clone_size: many
cdr3_nt: TGTGCCAGTAGTAATCCCCGAAGCAGAATAGAGACCCAGTACTTC
cdr3_aa: CASSNPRSRIETQYF

j_call: TRBJ2-2
v_call: TRBV6-2/TRBV6-3
d_call: -
clone_size: few
cdr3_nt: TGTGCCAGCTCGAGCTGGACTACGAACACCGGGGAGCTGTTTTTT
cdr3_aa: CASSSWTTNTGELFF

j_call: TRBJ2-7
v_call: TRBV12-3/TRBV12-4
d_call: -
clone_size: -
cdr3_nt: TGTGCCAGCAGTCCCGGGCAGCGAGCCTACGAGCAGTACTTC
cdr3_aa: CASSPGQRAYEQYF

j_call: TRBJ2-2
v_call: TRBV4-3
d_call: -
clone_size: many
cdr3_nt: TGCGCCAGCAGCCTACAGGCGGGGTCCGGGGAGCTGTTTTTT
cdr3_aa: CASSLQAGSGELFF

j_call: TRBJ2-5
v_call: TRBV7-9
d_call: -
clone_size: -
cdr3_nt: TGTGCCAGCAGCTTAGGGGATTTGTTGAGTGGGGAGACCCAGTACTTC
cdr3_aa: CASSLGDLLSGETQYF

j_call: TRBJ2-5
v_call: TRBV5-1
d_call: TRBD2
clone_size: -
cdr3_nt: TGCGCCAGCAGATCCGGGACAGGGGGACTAGCGGGAGGGTACGAGACCCAGTACTTC
cdr3_aa: CASRSGTGGLAGGYETQYF

j_call: TRBJ2-3
v_call: TRBV6-5
d_call: -
clone_size: few
cdr3_nt: TGTGCCAGCAGTTACTCGGGACGGGGGGCGTACACAGATACGCAGTATTTT
cdr3_aa: CASSYSGRGAYTDTQYF